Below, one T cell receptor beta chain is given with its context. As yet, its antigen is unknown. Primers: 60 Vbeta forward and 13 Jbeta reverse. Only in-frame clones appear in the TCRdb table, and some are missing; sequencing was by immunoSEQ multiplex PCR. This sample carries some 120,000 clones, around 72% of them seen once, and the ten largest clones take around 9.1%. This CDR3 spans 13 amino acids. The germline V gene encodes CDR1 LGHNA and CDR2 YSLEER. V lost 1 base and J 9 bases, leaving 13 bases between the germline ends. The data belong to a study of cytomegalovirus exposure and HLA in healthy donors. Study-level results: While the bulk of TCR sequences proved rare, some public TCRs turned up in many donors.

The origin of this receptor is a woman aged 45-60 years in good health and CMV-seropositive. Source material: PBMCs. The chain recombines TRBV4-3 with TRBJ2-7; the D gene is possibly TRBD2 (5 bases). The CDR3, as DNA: TGCGCCAGCAGCCAAGCCCTCCCCAGCGGGCAGTACTTC. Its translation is CASSQALPSGQYF.